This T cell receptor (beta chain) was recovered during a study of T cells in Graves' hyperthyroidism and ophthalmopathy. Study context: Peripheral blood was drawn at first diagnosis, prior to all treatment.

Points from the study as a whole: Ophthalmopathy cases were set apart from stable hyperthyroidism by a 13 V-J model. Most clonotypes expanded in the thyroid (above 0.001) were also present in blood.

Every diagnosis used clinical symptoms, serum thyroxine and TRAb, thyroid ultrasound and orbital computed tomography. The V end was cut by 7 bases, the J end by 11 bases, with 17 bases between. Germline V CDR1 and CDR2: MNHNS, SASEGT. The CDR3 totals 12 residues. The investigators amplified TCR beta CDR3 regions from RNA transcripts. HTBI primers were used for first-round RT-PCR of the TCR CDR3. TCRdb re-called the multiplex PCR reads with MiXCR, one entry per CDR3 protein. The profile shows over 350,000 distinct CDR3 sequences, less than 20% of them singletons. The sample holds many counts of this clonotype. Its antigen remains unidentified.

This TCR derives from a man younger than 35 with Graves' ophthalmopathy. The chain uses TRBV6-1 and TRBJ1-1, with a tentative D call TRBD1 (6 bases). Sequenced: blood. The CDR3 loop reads CASNMQGLEAFF. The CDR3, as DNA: TGTGCCAGCAACATGCAGGGGTTGGAGGCTTTCTTT.